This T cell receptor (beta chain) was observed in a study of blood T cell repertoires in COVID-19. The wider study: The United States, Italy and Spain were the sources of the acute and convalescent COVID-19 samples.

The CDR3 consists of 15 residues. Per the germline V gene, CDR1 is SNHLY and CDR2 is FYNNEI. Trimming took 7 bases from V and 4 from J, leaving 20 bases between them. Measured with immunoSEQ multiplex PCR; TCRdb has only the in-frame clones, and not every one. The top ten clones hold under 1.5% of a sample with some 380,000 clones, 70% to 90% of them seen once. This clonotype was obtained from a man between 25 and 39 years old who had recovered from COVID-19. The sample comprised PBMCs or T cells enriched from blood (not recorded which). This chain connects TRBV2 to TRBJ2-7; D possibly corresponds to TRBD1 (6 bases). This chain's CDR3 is CASTSSSGTNYEQYF. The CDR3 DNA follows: TGTGCCAGCACCTCCTCCTCGGGGACAAATTACGAGCAGTACTTC.